Listed below are T cell receptor beta chains from one sample, sequenced in a study of cytomegalovirus exposure and HLA in healthy donors. Produced via immunoSEQ multiplex PCR; TCRdb's table is partial and in-frame only. The sample records 100,000 to 150,000 clones, around nine tenths being singletons. Material for sequencing was PBMCs. Receptors were obtained from a woman under 30 in good health and CMV-seronegative. Each CDR3 is given with its conserved first and last residue. The order of the fields is clone size, J gene, D gene, V gene, CDR3 protein, CDR3 DNA. The D gene is left open where the match is weak. Not every row has a clone size; where given, it reads once, few, many or a size class.

.	TRBJ2-3	TRBD2	TRBV7-8	CASSLPSKVTSGSDTQYF	TGTGCCAGCAGCTTACCCTCAAAGGTCACTAGCGGGAGTGATACGCAGTATTTT
.	TRBJ2-1	.	TRBV7-2	CASSQSGDSYNEQFF	TGTGCCAGCAGCCAGTCCGGGGACTCCTACAATGAGCAGTTCTTC
.	TRBJ2-7	.	TRBV28	CASSVGIAYEQYF	TGTGCCAGCAGTGTCGGTATTGCCTACGAGCAGTACTTC
.	TRBJ2-4	TRBD2	TRBV4-2	CASSPSGRSENIQYF	TGTGCCAGCAGCCCTAGCGGGAGGTCCGAAAACATTCAGTACTTC
once	TRBJ2-7	TRBD2	TRBV5-1	CASRLAGGRTSYEQYF	TGCGCCAGCAGACTAGCGGGCGGGAGAACCTCCTACGAGCAGTACTTC
.	TRBJ2-1	TRBD2	TRBV9	CASSATSGSGNEQFF	TGTGCCAGCAGCGCTACTAGCGGGAGTGGGAATGAGCAGTTCTTC
.	TRBJ1-2	.	TRBV6-5	CASSTTGLHYGYTF	TGTGCCAGCAGTACCACCGGACTGCACTATGGCTACACCTTC
.	TRBJ2-3	.	TRBV27	CASSRTPTDTQYF	TGTGCCAGCAGCCGGACACCCACAGATACGCAGTATTTT
.	TRBJ2-2	TRBD2	TRBV5-6	CASSFGLAGTNTGELFF	TGTGCCAGCAGCTTTGGACTAGCGGGAACCAACACCGGGGAGCTGTTTTTT
.	TRBJ2-7	.	TRBV2	CASIRDTVNEQYF	TGTGCCAGTATCCGGGACACGGTCAACGAGCAGTACTTC
.	TRBJ2-1	.	TRBV10-1	CASLPAGKLASYNEQFF	TGCGCCAGCTTGCCCGCCGGGAAACTTGCCTCCTACAATGAGCAGTTCTTC
.	TRBJ1-5	.	TRBV19	CASSIGRGEWPQHF	TGTGCCAGTAGTATAGGGCGGGGGGAATGGCCCCAGCATTTT
.	TRBJ2-2	.	TRBV11-3	CASSSGLTNTGELFF	TGTGCCAGCAGCTCGGGACTTACGAACACCGGGGAGCTGTTTTTT
.	TRBJ2-7	.	TRBV14	CASSARDYEQYF	TGTGCCAGCAGCGCCAGGGACTACGAGCAGTACTTC
.	TRBJ1-4	.	TRBV6-4	CASSDPAGTFEKLFF	TGTGCCAGCAGTGACCCCGCAGGCACTTTTGAAAAACTGTTTTTT
.	TRBJ2-3	.	TRBV7-2	CASGLRSRGTSTDTQYF	TGTGCCAGCGGCTTGCGCAGTAGGGGGACAAGCACAGATACGCAGTATTTT
.	TRBJ1-4	.	TRBV6-5	CASSYSKWGQNEKLFF	TGTGCCAGCAGTTACTCGAAGTGGGGGCAAAACGAAAAACTGTTTTTT
.	TRBJ2-3	.	TRBV4-2	CASSLSHRESGTDTQYF	TGTGCCAGCAGCCTATCTCACAGGGAATCCGGCACAGATACGCAGTATTTT
.	TRBJ2-4	.	TRBV30	CAWSGGLAKNIQYF	TGTGCCTGGAGTGGCGGACTAGCCAAAAACATTCAGTACTTC
.	TRBJ2-7	TRBD1	TRBV7-9	CASSLAGQGNQYF	TGTGCCAGCAGCTTAGCGGGACAGGGGAATCAGTACTTC
.	TRBJ2-1	.	TRBV14	CASSLGADNEQFF	TGTGCCAGCAGCCTGGGGGCGGACAATGAGCAGTTCTTC
.	TRBJ1-1	.	TRBV20-1	CSAIMNTEAFF	TGCAGTGCTATCATGAACACTGAAGCTTTCTTT
.	TRBJ1-3	.	TRBV19	CASQRMVNSGNTIYF	TGTGCCAGTCAGCGGATGGTGAACTCTGGAAACACCATATATTTT
.	TRBJ1-4	.	TRBV2	CASSPGQTNEKLFF	TGTGCCAGCAGTCCCGGACAGACAAATGAAAAACTGTTTTTT
once	TRBJ2-5	TRBD2	TRBV7-2	CASSRSGGQETQYF	TGTGCCAGCAGCCGTAGCGGGGGCCAAGAGACCCAGTACTTC
.	TRBJ1-5	.	TRBV14	CASSQGGGNQPQHF	TGTGCCAGCAGCCAAGGCGGGGGCAATCAGCCCCAGCATTTT
.	TRBJ2-7	TRBD1	TRBV6-1	CASSRGTARDPYF	TGTGCCAGCAGTAGGGGGACAGCACGGGATCCGTACTTC
.	TRBJ1-5	.	TRBV7-2	CASSPSPQKYSNQPQHF	TGTGCCAGCAGCCCTTCCCCGCAGAAATATAGCAATCAGCCCCAGCATTTT
.	TRBJ1-2	TRBD1	TRBV7-8	CASSRDRARRYGYTF	TGTGCCAGCAGCCGCGACAGGGCCAGGCGCTATGGCTACACCTTC
.	TRBJ1-2	TRBD1	TRBV11-2	CASSSGTGAYGYTF	TGTGCCAGCAGCTCCGGGACAGGGGCGTATGGCTACACCTTC
.	TRBJ1-2	.	TRBV28	CASSFTGTYGYTF	TGTGCCAGCAGTTTTACAGGGACCTATGGCTACACCTTC
.	TRBJ1-1	.	TRBV28	CASSSTGNTEAFF	TGTGCCAGCAGTTCGACAGGGAACACTGAAGCTTTCTTT
.	TRBJ2-7	.	TRBV6-5	CASSYSRFTGSYEQYF	TGTGCCAGCAGTTACTCGAGGTTTACCGGGAGTTACGAGCAGTACTTC
.	TRBJ2-1	TRBD1	TRBV5-4	CASRSRGYSYNEQFF	TGTGCCAGCAGGTCCAGGGGGTACTCCTACAATGAGCAGTTCTTC
.	TRBJ1-2	TRBD1	TRBV7-2	CASSLTGINYGYTF	TGTGCCAGCAGCTTGACAGGGATTAACTATGGCTACACCTTC
.	TRBJ2-7	TRBD2	TRBV2	CAISSGRSRYEQYF	TGTGCCATCTCCAGCGGGAGGAGTCGGTACGAGCAGTACTTC
.	TRBJ2-5	TRBD2	TRBV7-9	CASSFSAGGETQYF	TGTGCCAGCAGCTTTTCGGCGGGAGGGGAGACCCAGTACTTC
.	TRBJ2-3	.	TRBV6-1	CASSEVQTSKLADTQYF	TGTGCCAGCAGTGAAGTTCAAACTAGCAAGTTGGCAGATACGCAGTATTTT
few	TRBJ1-2	.	TRBV7-9	CASSLGSGSYGYTF	TGTGCCAGCAGCTTAGGTTCAGGAAGCTATGGCTACACCTTC
once	TRBJ1-3	.	TRBV5-1	CASSLDRPSGNTIYF	TGCGCCAGCAGCTTAGACAGGCCCTCTGGAAACACCATATATTTT
once	TRBJ2-2	TRBD2	TRBV27	CASSPGAGGPGGELFF	TGTGCCAGCAGCCCAGGGGCGGGAGGGCCCGGCGGGGAGCTGTTTTTT
.	TRBJ2-5	TRBD2	TRBV11-2	CASSLVAGGSQETQYF	TGTGCCAGCAGCTTGGTAGCGGGAGGTTCCCAAGAGACCCAGTACTTC
.	TRBJ2-2	.	TRBV19	CAVRGGPRNTGELFF	TGTGCCGTGAGGGGAGGTCCGAGGAACACCGGGGAGCTGTTTTTT
few	TRBJ2-3	TRBD2	TRBV6-1	CASSASGSVTDTQYF	TGTGCCAGCAGTGCTAGCGGGAGCGTGACAGATACGCAGTATTTT
once	TRBJ2-1	.	TRBV10-3	CAIIPQFF	TGTGCCATCATTCCTCAGTTCTTC
.	TRBJ2-5	TRBD2	TRBV19	CASSIFVGGGSETQYF	TGTGCCAGTAGTATCTTCGTTGGAGGCGGGAGTGAGACCCAGTACTTC
few	TRBJ1-2	.	TRBV30	CAWSVPTGIFSGYTF	TGTGCCTGGAGTGTACCCACAGGGATATTCTCTGGCTACACCTTC
.	TRBJ2-7	TRBD2	TRBV28	CASRRTSGSTYEQYF	TGTGCCAGCAGGCGAACTAGCGGGAGTACCTACGAGCAGTACTTC
.	TRBJ2-7	.	TRBV6-6	CVSSTGGAGIYEQYF	TGTGTCAGCAGTACTGGCGGGGCAGGGATCTACGAGCAGTACTTC
few	TRBJ2-1	.	TRBV6-1	CASSARGGNEQFF	TGTGCCAGCAGCGCCCGGGGTGGCAATGAGCAGTTCTTC
.	TRBJ2-6	.	TRBV14	CASSPWQGKPGANVLTF	TGTGCCAGCAGCCCTTGGCAGGGAAAACCTGGGGCCAACGTCCTGACTTTC
.	TRBJ2-5	TRBD2	TRBV29-1	CSVTSGEETQYF	TGCAGCGTCACTAGCGGGGAAGAGACCCAGTACTTC
.	TRBJ2-7	TRBD2	TRBV19	CASSIGLAATYEQYF	TGTGCCAGTAGCATAGGACTAGCGGCCACCTACGAGCAGTACTTC
.	TRBJ2-3	TRBD1	TRBV7-9	CASSLWQGATDTQYF	TGTGCCAGCAGCTTATGGCAGGGGGCGACAGATACGCAGTATTTT
.	TRBJ2-5	.	TRBV5-6	CASSLPTGLQETQYF	TGTGCCAGCAGCTTGCCGACAGGCCTCCAAGAGACCCAGTACTTC